The clone carrying this TCR beta chain was detected many times. Other DNA sequences in this sample translate to the same CDR3. The entry originates in a study of control samples from healthy donors and cancer patients. Assay used: immunoSEQ multiplex PCR; TCRdb lists only in-frame clones, some missing. The data hold around 180,000 clones, with 70% to 90% observed a single time. This CDR3 is 13 amino acids long. Trimming cost V 2 bases and J 5 bases, with 6 bases left between them. Germline assignment: CDR1 MNHNS and CDR2 SASEGT. This sequence originates from a woman in her 30s in good health. Sample: blood. The V call is TRBV6-1, the J call TRBJ2-2; D remains unclear. CDR3 bases: TGTGCCAGCAGTGAAAGAACTACCGGGGAGCTGTTTTTT. Its protein is CASSERTTGELFF.